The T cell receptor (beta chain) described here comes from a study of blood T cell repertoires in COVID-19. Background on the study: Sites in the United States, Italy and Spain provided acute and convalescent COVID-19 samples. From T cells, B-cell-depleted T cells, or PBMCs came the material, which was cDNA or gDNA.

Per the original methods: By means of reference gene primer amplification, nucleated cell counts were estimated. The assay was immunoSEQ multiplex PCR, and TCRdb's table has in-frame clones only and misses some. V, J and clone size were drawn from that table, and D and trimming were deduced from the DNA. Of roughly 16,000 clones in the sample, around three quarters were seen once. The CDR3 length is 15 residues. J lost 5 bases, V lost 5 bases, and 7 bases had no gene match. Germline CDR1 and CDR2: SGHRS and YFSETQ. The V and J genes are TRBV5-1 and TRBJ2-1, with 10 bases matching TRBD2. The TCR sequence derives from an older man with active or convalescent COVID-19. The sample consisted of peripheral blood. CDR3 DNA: TGCGCCAGCAGTCGAGTAGCGGGAGGCCACAATGAGCAGTTCTTC. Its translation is CASSRVAGGHNEQFF.